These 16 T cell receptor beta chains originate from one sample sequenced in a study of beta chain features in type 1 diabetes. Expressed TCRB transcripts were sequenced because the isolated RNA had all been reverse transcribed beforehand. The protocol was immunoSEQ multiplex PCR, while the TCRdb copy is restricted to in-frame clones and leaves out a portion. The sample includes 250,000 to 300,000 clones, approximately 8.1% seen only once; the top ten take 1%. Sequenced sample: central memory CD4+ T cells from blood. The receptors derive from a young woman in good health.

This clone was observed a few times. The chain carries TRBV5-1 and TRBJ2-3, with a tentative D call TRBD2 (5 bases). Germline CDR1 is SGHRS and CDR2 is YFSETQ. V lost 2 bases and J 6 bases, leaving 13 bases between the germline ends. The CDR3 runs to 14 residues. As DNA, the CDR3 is TGCGCCAGCAGCTTAGGCCTTGGGGAGGATACGCAGTATTTT. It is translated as CASSLGLGEDTQYF.

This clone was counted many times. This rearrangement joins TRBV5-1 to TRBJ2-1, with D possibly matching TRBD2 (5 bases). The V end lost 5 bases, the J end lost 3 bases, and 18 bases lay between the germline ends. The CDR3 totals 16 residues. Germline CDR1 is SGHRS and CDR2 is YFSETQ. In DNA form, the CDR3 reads TGCGCCAGCAGGAATTGGCGGGTTGATGGCTACAATGAGCAGTTCTTC. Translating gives CASRNWRVDGYNEQFF.

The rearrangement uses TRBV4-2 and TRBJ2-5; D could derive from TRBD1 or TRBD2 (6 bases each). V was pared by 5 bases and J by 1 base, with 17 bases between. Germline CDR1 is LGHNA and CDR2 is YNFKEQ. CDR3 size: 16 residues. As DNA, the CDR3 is TGTGCCAGCAGCGTAGCACCAAGGGGGGCCCAAGAGACCCAGTACTTC. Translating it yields CASSVAPRGAQETQYF.

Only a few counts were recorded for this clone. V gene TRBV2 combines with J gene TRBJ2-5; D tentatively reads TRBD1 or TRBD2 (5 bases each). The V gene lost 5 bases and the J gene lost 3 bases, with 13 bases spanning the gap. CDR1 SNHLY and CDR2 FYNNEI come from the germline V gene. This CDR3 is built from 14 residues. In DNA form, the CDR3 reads TGTGCCAGCAGTAAGGGACGTGGTAAAGAGACCCAGTACTTC. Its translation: CASSKGRGKETQYF. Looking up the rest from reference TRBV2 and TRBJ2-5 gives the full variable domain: EPEVTQTPSHQVTQMGQEVILRCVPISNHLYFYWYRQILGQKVEFLVSFYNNEISEKSEIFDDQFSVERPDGSNFTLKIRSTKLEDSAMYFCASSKGRGKETQYFGPGTRLLVL.

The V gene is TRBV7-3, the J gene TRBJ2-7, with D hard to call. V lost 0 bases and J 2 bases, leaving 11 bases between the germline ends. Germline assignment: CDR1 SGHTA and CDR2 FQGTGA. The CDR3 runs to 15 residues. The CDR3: CASSLTIGPTYEQYF. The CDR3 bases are TGTGCCAGCAGCTTAACAATAGGGCCTACCTACGAGCAGTACTTC.

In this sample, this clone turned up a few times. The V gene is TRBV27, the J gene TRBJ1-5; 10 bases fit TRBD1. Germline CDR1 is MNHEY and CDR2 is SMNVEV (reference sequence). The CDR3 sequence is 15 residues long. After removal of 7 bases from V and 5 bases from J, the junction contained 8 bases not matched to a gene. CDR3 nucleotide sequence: TGTGCCAGCACCGCCACCGGACAGGGGGATCAGCCCCAGCATTTT. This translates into CASTATGQGDQPQHF.

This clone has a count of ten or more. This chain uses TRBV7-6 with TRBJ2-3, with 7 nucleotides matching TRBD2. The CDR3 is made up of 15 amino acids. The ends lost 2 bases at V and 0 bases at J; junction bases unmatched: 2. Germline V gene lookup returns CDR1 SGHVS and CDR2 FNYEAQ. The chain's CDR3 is CASSLIGGSTDTQYF. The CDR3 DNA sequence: TGTGCCAGCAGCTTAATCGGGGGGAGCACAGATACGCAGTATTTT.

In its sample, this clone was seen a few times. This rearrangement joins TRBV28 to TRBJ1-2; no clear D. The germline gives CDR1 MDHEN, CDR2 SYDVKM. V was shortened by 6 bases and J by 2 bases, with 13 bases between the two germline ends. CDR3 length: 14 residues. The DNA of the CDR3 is TGTGCCAGCAGCCCCCAGGTGGGGAACTATGGCTACACCTTC. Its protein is CASSPQVGNYGYTF.

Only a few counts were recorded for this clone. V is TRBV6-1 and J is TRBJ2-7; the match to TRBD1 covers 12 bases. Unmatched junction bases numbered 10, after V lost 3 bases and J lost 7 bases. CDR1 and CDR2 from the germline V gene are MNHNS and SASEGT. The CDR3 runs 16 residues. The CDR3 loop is CASSEGPGQGAGEQYV. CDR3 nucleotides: TGTGCCAGCAGTGAGGGACCGGGACAGGGGGCTGGAGAGCAGTACGTC.

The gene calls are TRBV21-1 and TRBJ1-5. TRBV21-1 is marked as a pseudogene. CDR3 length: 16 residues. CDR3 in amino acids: CASSKLWDSKNQPQHF. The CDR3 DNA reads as TGTGCCAGCAGCAAACTATGGGACTCGAAAAATCAGCCCCAGCATTTT.

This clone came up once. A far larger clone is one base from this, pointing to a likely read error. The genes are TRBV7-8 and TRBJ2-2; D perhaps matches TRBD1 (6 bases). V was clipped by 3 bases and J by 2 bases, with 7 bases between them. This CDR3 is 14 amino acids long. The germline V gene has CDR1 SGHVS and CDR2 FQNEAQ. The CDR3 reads CASSLDRNTGELFF. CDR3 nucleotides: TGTGCCAGCAGCTTGGACAGAAACACCGGGGAGCTGTTTTTT.

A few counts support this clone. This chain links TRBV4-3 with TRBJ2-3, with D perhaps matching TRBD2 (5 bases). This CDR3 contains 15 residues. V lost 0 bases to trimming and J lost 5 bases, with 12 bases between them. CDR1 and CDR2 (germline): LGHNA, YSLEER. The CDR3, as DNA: TGCGCCAGCAGCCAAGATCGGGCAGCGGAAGATACGCAGTATTTT. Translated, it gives CASSQDRAAEDTQYF.

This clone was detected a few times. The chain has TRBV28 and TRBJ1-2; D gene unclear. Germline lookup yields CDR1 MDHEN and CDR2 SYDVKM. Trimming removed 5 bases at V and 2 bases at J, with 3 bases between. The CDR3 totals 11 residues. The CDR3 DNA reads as TGTGCCAGCAGTATCAACTATGGCTACACCTTC. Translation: CASSINYGYTF.

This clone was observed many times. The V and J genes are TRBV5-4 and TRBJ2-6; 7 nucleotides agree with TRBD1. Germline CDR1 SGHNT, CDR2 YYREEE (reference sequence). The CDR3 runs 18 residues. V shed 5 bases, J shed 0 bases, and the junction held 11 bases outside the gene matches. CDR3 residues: CASSLPLGQSSGANVLTF. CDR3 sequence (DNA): TGTGCCAGCAGTCTGCCCTTGGGACAGAGCTCTGGGGCCAACGTCCTGACTTTC. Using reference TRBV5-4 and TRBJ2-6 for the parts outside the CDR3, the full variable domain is ETGVTQSPTHLIKTRGQQVTLRCSSQSGHNTVSWYQQALGQGPQFIFQYYREEENGRGNFPPRFSGLQFPNYSSELNVNALELDDSALYLCASSLPLGQSSGANVLTFGAGSRLTVL.

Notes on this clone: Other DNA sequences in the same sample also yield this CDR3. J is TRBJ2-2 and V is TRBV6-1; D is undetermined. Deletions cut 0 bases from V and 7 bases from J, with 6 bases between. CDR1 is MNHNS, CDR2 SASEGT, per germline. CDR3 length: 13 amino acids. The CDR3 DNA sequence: TGTGCCAGCAGTGAAGCCCTAGGCGGGGAGCTGTTTTTT. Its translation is CASSEALGGELFF.

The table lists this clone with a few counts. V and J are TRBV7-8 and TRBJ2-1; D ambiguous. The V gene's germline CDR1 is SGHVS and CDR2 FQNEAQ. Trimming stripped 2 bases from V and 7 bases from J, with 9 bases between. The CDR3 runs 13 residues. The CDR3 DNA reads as TGTGCCAGCAGCTTAACACATAGGAATGAGCAGTTCTTC. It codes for CASSLTHRNEQFF. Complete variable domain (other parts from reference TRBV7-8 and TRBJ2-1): GAGVSQSPRYKVAKRGQDVALRCDPISGHVSLFWYQQALGQGPEFLTYFQNEAQLDKSGLPSDRFFAERPEGSVSTLKIQRTQQEDSAVYLCASSLTHRNEQFFGPGTRLTVL.